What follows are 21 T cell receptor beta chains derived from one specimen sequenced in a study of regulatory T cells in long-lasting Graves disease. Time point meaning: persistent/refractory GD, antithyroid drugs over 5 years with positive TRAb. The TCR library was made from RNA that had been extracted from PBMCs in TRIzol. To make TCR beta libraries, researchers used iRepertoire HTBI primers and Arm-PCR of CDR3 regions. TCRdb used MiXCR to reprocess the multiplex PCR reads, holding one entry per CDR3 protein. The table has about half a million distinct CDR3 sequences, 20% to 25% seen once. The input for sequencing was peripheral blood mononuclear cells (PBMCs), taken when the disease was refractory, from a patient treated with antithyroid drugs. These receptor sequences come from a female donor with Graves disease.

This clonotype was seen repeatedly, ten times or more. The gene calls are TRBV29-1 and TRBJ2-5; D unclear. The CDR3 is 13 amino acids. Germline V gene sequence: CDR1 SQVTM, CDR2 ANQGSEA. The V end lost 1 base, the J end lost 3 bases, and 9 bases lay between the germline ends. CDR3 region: CSVEGTAKETQYF. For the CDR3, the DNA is TGCAGCGTTGAAGGGACCGCGAAAGAGACCCAGTACTTC.

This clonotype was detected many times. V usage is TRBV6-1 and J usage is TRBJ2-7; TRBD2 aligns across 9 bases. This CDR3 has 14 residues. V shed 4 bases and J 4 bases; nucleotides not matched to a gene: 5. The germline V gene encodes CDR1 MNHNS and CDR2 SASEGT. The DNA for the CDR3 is TGTGCCAGCAGTGTAACTAGCGGGCGGTACGAGCAGTACTTC. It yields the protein CASSVTSGRYEQYF.

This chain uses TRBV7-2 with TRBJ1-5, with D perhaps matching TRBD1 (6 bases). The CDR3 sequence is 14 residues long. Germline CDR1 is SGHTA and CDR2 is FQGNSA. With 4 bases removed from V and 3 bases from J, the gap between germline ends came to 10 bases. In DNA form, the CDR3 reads TGTGCCAGCAGCTCTGGACAGTACAATCAGCCCCAGCATTTT. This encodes CASSSGQYNQPQHF.

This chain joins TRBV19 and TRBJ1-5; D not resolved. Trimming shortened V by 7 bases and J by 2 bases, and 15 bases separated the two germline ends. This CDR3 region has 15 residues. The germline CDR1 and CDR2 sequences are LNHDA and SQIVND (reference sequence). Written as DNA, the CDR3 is TGTGCCAGTATGGGCCTAAGGTACGGCAATCAGCCCCAGCATTTT. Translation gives CASMGLRYGNQPQHF. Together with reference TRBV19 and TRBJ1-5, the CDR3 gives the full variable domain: DGGITQSPKYLFRKEGQNVTLSCEQNLNHDAMYWYRQDPGQGLRLIYYSQIVNDFQKGDIAEGYSVSREKKESFPLTVTSAQKNPTAFYLCASMGLRYGNQPQHFGDGTRLSIL.

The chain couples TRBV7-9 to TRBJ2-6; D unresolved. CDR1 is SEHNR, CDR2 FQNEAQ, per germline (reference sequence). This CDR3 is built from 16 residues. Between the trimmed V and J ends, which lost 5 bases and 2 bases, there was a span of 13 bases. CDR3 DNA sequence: TGTGCCAGCAGCCCACTTAGGCAGACTGGGGCCAACGTCCTGACTTTC. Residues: CASSPLRQTGANVLTF.

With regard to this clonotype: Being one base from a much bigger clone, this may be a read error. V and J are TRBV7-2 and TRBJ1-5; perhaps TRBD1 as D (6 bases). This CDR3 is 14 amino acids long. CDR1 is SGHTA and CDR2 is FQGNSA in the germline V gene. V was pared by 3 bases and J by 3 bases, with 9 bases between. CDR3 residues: CASSLDSHNQPQHF. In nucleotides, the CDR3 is TGTGCCAGCAGCTTGGACAGTCACAATCAGCCCCAGCATTTT.

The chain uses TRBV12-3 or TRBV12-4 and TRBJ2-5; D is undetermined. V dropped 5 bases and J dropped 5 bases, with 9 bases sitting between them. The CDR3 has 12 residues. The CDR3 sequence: CASSPDPETQYF. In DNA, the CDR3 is TGTGCCAGCAGTCCAGACCCGGAGACCCAGTACTTC.

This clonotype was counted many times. CDR3 bases: TGTGCCAGCAGCCAAGATGCAGGGAGGAATGGCTACACCTTC. This codes for CASSQDAGRNGYTF. V gene TRBV3-1 combines with J gene TRBJ1-2; D may be TRBD1 (5 bases). The CDR3 totals 14 residues. From germline, CDR1 is LGHDT and CDR2 YNNKEL (reference sequence). Trimming cost V 0 bases and J 6 bases, with 11 bases left between them.

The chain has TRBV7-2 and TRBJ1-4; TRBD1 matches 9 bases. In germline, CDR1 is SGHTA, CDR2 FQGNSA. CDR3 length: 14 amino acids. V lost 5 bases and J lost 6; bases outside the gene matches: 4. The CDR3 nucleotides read TGTGCCAGCAGCCGGACAGGGGAGGATGAAAAACTGTTTTTT. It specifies CASSRTGEDEKLFF.

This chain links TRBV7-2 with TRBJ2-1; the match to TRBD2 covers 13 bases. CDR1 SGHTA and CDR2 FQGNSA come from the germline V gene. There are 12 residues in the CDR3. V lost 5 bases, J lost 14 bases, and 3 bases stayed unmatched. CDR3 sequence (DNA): TGTGCCAGCAGCCCCGGACTAGCGGGAGAGTTCTTC. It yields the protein CASSPGLAGEFF.

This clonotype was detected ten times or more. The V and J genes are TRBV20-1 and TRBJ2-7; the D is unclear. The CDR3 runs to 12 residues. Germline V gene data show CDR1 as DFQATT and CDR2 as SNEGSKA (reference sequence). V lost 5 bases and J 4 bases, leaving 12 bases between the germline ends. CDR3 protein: CSAFIGGYEQYF. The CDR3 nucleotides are TGCAGTGCTTTTATCGGCGGATACGAGCAGTACTTC.

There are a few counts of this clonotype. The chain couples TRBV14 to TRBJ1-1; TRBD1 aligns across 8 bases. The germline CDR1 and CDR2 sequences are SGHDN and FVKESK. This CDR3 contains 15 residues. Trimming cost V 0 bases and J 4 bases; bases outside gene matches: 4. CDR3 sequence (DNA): TGTGCCAGCAGCCAAGAAACAGGGGGTGTCACTGAAGCTTTCTTT. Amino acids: CASSQETGGVTEAFF.

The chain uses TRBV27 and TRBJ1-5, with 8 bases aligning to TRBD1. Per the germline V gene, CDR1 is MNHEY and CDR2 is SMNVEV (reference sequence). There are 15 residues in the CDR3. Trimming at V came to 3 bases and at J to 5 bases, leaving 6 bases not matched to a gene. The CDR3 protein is CASSFGQGGDQPQHF. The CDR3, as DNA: TGTGCCAGCAGTTTCGGACAGGGAGGGGATCAGCCCCAGCATTTT.

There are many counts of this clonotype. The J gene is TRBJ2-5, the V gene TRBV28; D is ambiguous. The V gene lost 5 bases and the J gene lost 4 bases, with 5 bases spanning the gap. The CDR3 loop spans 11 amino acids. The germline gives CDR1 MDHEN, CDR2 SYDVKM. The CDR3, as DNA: TGTGCCAGCAGTGGGGTAGAGACCCAGTACTTC. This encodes CASSGVETQYF. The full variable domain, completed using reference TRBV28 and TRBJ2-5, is DVKVTQSSRYLVKRTGEKVFLECVQDMDHENMFWYRQDPGLGLRLIYFSYDVKMKEKGDIPEGYSVSREKKERFSLILESASTNQTSMYLCASSGVETQYFGPGTRLLVL.

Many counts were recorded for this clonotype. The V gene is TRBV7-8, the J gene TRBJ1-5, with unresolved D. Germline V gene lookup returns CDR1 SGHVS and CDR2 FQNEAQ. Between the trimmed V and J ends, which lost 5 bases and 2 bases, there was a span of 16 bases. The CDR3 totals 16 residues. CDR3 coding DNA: TGTGCCAGCAGCAGCGACCGGAGAGTCGGCAATCAGCCCCAGCATTTT. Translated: CASSSDRRVGNQPQHF.

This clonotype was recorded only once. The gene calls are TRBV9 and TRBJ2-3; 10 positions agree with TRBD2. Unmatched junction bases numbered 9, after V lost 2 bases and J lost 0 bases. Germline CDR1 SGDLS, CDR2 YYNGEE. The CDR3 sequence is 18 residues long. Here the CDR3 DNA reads TGTGCCAGCAGCGTCGGACTAGCGGAATCATACAGCACAGATACGCAGTATTTT. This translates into CASSVGLAESYSTDTQYF.

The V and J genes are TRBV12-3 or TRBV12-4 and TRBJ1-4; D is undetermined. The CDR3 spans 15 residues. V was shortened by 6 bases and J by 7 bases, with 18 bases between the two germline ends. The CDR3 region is CASRRRWRLGEKLFF. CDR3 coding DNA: TGTGCCAGCAGGCGTAGGTGGCGGCTTGGTGAAAAACTGTTTTTT.

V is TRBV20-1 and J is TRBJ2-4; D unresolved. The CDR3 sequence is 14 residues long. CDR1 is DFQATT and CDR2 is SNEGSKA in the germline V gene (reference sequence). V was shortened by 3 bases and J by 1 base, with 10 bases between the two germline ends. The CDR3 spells CSASLPRAKNIQYF. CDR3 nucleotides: TGCAGTGCTAGCCTCCCCAGGGCCAAAAACATTCAGTACTTC.

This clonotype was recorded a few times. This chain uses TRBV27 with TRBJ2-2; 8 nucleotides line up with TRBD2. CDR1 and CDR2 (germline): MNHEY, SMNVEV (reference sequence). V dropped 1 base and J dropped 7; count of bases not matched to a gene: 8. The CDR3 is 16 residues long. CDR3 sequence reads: CASSLFGGVKIGELFF. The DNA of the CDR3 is TGTGCCAGCAGTTTATTCGGGGGGGTCAAGATCGGGGAGCTGTTTTTT.

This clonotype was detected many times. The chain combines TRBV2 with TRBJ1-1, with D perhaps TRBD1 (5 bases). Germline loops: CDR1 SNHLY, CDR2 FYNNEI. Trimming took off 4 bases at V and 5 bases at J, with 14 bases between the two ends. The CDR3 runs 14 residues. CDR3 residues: CASSVRGGSTEAFF. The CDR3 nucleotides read TGTGCCAGCAGTGTTCGGGGCGGAAGTACTGAAGCTTTCTTT.

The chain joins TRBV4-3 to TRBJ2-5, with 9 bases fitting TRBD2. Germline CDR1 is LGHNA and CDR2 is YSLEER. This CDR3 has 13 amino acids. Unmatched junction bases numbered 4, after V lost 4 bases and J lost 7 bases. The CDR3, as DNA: TGCGCCAGCAGCCGAGAAGCGGGAGGGACCCAGTACTTC. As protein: CASSREAGGTQYF.